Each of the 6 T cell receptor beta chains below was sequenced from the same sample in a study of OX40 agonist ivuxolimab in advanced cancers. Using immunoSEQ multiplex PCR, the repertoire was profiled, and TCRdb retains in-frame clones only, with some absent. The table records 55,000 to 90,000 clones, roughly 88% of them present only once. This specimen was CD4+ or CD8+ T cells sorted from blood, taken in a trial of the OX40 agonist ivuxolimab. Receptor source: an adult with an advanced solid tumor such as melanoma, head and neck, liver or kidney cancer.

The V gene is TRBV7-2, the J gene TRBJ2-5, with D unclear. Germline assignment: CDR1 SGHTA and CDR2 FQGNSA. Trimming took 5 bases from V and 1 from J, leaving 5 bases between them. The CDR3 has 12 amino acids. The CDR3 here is CASSPSQETQYF. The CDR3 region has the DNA TGTGCCAGCAGCCCTAGCCAAGAGACCCAGTACTTC. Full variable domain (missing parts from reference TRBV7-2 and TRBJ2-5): GAGVSQSPSNKVTEKGKDVELRCDPISGHTALYWYRQSLGQGLEFLIYFQGNSAPDKSGLPSDRFSAERTGGSVSTLTIQRTQQEDSAVYLCASSPSQETQYFGPGTRLLVL.

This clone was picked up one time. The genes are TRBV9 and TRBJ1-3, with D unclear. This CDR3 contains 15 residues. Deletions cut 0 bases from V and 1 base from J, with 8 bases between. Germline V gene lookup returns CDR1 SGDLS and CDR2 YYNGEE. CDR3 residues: CASSVEGLSGNTIYF. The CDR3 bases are TGTGCCAGCAGCGTAGAAGGGCTGTCTGGAAACACCATATATTTT.

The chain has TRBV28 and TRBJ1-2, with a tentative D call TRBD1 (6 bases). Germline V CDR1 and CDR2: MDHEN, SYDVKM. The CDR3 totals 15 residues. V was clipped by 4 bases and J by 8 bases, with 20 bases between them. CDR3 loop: CASSSLGAAFEGYTF. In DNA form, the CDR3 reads TGTGCCAGCAGTTCGCTGGGGGCAGCCTTTGAGGGCTACACCTTC.

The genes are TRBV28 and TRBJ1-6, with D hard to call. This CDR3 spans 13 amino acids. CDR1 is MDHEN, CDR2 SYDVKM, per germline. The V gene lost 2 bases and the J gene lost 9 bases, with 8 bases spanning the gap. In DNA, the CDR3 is TGTGCCAGCAGTTTAGGGGTGGGTTCACCCCTCCACTTT. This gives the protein CASSLGVGSPLHF.

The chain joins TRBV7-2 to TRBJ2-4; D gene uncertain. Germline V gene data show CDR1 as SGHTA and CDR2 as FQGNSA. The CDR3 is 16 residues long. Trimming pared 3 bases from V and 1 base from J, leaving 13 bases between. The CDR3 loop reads CASSLSTPWAKNIQYF. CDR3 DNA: TGTGCCAGCAGCTTGAGCACGCCATGGGCCAAAAACATTCAGTACTTC.

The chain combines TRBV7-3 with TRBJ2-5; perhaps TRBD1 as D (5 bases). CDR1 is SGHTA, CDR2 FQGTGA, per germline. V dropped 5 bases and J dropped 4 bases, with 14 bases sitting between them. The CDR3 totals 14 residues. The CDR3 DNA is TGTGCCAGCAGCCCAACCTCCCAGGGAGAGACCCAGTACTTC. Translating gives CASSPTSQGETQYF. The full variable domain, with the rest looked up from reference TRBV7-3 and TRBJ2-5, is GAGVSQTPSNKVTEKGKYVELRCDPISGHTALYWYRQSLGQGPEFLIYFQGTGAADDSGLPNDRFFAVRPEGSVSTLKIQRTERGDSAVYLCASSPTSQGETQYFGPGTRLLVL.